The entry below describes one T cell receptor (beta chain). Its specificity is not known. Donors comprised only Caucasian adults living in Nashville, Tennessee. This CDR3 comprises 14 residues. The V end lost 4 bases, the J end lost 1 base, and 10 bases lay between the germline ends. Per the germline V gene, CDR1 is KGHSH and CDR2 is LQKENI. The assay was run at deep level. Sorted-subset replicate PCRs used 200 to 250 ng DNA, approximately 27,000 T cell genomes. Method: immunoSEQ multiplex PCR; TCRdb's copy keeps in-frame clones and lacks some. There are around 1 million clones in the sample; more than 75% occur only once, and over 1.3% lies in the top ten. This sample was taken from a study of shared clonotypes between healthy human individuals. Notes on the study in general: Non-shared clonotypes had lower generation probabilities than clonotypes shared by all four sorted-subset donors.

The receptor comes from a man between 18 and 35 years old in good health. This chain uses TRBV18 with TRBJ1-1; D possibly corresponds to TRBD1 (6 bases). Source material: memory CD4+ T cells sorted from blood. Subset described: CD45RA-negative fraction. CDR3 in amino acids: CASSQTGKNTEAFF. The CDR3 DNA sequence: TGTGCCAGCTCACAAACAGGGAAGAACACTGAAGCTTTCTTT.